A single sample gave rise to the 9 T cell receptor beta chains below, sequenced in a study of blood T cell repertoires in COVID-19. The assay was immunoSEQ multiplex PCR, and TCRdb's table has in-frame clones only and misses some. The table has over 60,000 clones, approximately 84% seen once. The specimen was peripheral blood. The receptors derive from a man between 50 and 59 years old with COVID-19, enrolled during active disease.

The chain is built from TRBV4-1 and TRBJ2-1; TRBD2 matches 8 bases. V was pared by 0 bases and J by 0 bases, with 13 bases of the junction left unmatched. CDR1 and CDR2 from the germline V gene are MGHRA and YSYEKL. The CDR3 covers 20 residues. DNA for the CDR3: TGCGCCAGCAGCCAAGAACGCTGGAGCGGGGGATTATCCTCCTACAATGAGCAGTTCTTC. Translating gives CASSQERWSGGLSSYNEQFF.

Only one count was recorded for this clone. V is TRBV2 and J is TRBJ1-1, with a possible D match to TRBD1 (5 bases). V was clipped by 6 bases and J by 3 bases, with 11 bases between them. Germline V CDR1 and CDR2: SNHLY, FYNNEI. The CDR3 length is 13 residues. DNA for the CDR3: TGTGCCAGCAGGGCAGGGAGGCACACTGAAGCTTTCTTT. Translating gives CASRAGRHTEAFF. Full variable domain (missing parts from reference TRBV2 and TRBJ1-1): EPEVTQTPSHQVTQMGQEVILRCVPISNHLYFYWYRQILGQKVEFLVSFYNNEISEKSEIFDDQFSVERPDGSNFTLKIRSTKLEDSAMYFCASRAGRHTEAFFGQGTRLTVV.

The chain couples TRBV3-1 (or the pseudogene TRBV3-2) to TRBJ1-5; possibly TRBD1 for D (6 bases). CDR1 LGHDT and CDR2 YNNKEL come from the germline V gene (reference sequence). This CDR3 spans 14 amino acids. Trimming cost V 4 bases and J 3 bases, with 10 bases left between them. DNA for the CDR3: TGTGCCAGCAGCCTGGGACACCACAATCAGCCCCAGCATTTT. Its protein product is CASSLGHHNQPQHF.

The chain combines TRBV6-5 with TRBJ2-3; D not certain. With 6 bases removed from V and 9 bases from J, the gap between germline ends came to 13 bases. This CDR3 region has 12 residues. Germline assignment: CDR1 MNHEY and CDR2 SVGAGI. This chain's CDR3 is CASRSLSKTQYF. In DNA, the CDR3 is TGTGCCAGCAGGTCACTTTCCAAAACGCAGTATTTT.

This sequence joins TRBV28 and TRBJ2-5; no firm D call. Looked up from germline, CDR1 is MDHEN and CDR2 is SYDVKM. The length of the CDR3 is 12 residues. V lost 4 bases and J 3 bases, leaving 6 bases between the germline ends. CDR3: CASSYSKETQYF. The CDR3 DNA follows: TGTGCCAGCAGTTACTCAAAAGAGACCCAGTACTTC.

This chain links TRBV19 with TRBJ2-5; TRBD2 matches at 7 bases. Germline CDR1 reads LNHDA; CDR2 reads SQIVND (reference sequence). The CDR3 runs 16 residues. V lost 6 bases, J lost 2 bases, and 12 bases stayed unmatched. In DNA, the CDR3 is TGTGCCAGTAGCCTCTTTGGGGCGGGGGTACAAGAGACCCAGTACTTC. Translation: CASSLFGAGVQETQYF.

This clone was counted only a few times. The gene calls are TRBV2 and TRBJ1-2, with 7 nucleotides matching TRBD1. The CDR3 covers 15 residues. Germline assignment: CDR1 SNHLY and CDR2 FYNNEI. Unmatched junction bases numbered 10, after V lost 3 bases and J lost 6 bases. Here the CDR3 DNA reads TGTGCCAGCAGTGACGACAGGGACAAGGGCGATGGCTACACCTTC. Amino acids: CASSDDRDKGDGYTF.

The chain combines TRBV9 with TRBJ2-2, with D possibly being TRBD2 (5 bases). There are 14 residues in the CDR3. CDR1 is SGDLS and CDR2 is YYNGEE in the germline V gene. V was cut by 3 bases and J by 7 bases, with 13 bases left in between. CDR3 loop: CASSDERVNGELFF. The CDR3 coding sequence is TGTGCCAGCAGCGATGAGAGGGTAAACGGGGAGCTGTTTTTT.

This clone appeared once. This chain connects TRBV7-8 to TRBJ2-2; D remains unclear. The CDR3 is 15 amino acids. Germline CDR1 and CDR2: SGHVS and FQNEAQ. V lost 0 bases, J lost 1 base, and 6 bases lay in between. Written as DNA, the CDR3 is TGTGCCAGCAGCTTAGCCGCCGGGAACACCGGGGAGCTGTTTTTT. Translation gives CASSLAAGNTGELFF.